This entry concerns a single T cell receptor (beta chain). Antigen specificity is unknown. From the PCR reads, TCRdb re-called clones with MiXCR. The data show 5,000 or so clones, with 30% to 40% seen just once and around a quarter held by the top ten. This sample is part of a study of metastatic and nonmetastatic thyroid tumors. Study observations and caveats: When malignant thyroid tumors were compared with benign nodules, TCR beta diversity was reportedly significantly higher in the malignant tumors. This held in both blood and tumor samples.

Ahead of thyroid surgery, no patient had received treatment of any kind. Sequenced sample: adjacent normal tissue. The clonotype comes from a male donor with papillary thyroid cancer or a benign thyroid nodule (not recorded which). Some clones in this sample may be carry-over from other donors' samples.

The CDR3, as DNA: TGTGCCATCAGTGAGGGAGCGGGAGGTTCGAGTTCCGAGCAGTACTTC. This sequence encodes CAISEGAGGSSSEQYF. This chain links TRBV10-3 with TRBJ2-7, with 9 bases identical to TRBD2. The V and J ends lost 2 bases and 6 bases, in that order; junction bases with no gene match: 11. Germline CDR1 is ENHRY and CDR2 is SYGVKD. This CDR3 has 16 amino acids.